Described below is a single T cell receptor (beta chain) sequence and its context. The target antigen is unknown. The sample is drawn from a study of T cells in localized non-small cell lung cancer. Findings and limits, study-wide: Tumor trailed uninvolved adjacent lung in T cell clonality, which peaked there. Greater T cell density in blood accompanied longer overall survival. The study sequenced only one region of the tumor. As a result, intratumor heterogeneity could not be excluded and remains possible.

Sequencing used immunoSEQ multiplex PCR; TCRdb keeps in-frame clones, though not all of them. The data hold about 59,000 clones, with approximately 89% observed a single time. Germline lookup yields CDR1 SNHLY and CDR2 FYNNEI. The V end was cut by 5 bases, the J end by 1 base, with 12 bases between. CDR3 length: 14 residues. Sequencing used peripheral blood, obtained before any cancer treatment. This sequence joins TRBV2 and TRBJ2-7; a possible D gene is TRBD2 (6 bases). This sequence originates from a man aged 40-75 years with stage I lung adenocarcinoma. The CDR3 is CASSPRLVSYEQYF. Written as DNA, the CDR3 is TGTGCCAGCAGTCCTAGACTAGTTTCCTACGAGCAGTACTTC.